A single T cell receptor (beta chain) is shown here with its context. Its antigen is unknown. As for time point: baseline pretreatment blood. Treatment reported: 15 Gy SBRT to primary tumor, nephrectomy 4 weeks later. Radiation-treated patients gave blood at baseline, week 2 and week 4. Clear cell pathology was present in this patient's renal cell carcinoma. The sample belongs to a study of radiation and T cells in renal cell carcinoma. Looking at the study overall: Nephrectomy followed 15 Gy stereotactic body radiation by 4 weeks.

Study outcomes and limitations: In blood, top tumor clones expanded by 2 weeks, shrinking by 4.

Assay used: immunoSEQ multiplex PCR; TCRdb lists only in-frame clones, some missing. The repertoire holds 150,000 or so clones, with over 65% as singletons. Here the sequenced sample was blood, taken from a patient whose treatment included radiotherapy and nephrectomy. The source is a woman aged 45-65 years with renal cell carcinoma.

CDR3 region: CATSREDIDWVAGGSTDTQYF. CDR3 in DNA: TGTGCCACCAGCAGAGAGGATATAGATTGGGTAGCGGGAGGGAGCACAGATACGCAGTATTTT. The chain joins TRBV15 to TRBJ2-3, with 11 bases matching TRBD2. Germline lookup yields CDR1 LNHNV and CDR2 YYDKDF (reference sequence). V dropped 0 bases and J dropped 0; count of bases not matched to a gene: 14. There are 21 residues in the CDR3.